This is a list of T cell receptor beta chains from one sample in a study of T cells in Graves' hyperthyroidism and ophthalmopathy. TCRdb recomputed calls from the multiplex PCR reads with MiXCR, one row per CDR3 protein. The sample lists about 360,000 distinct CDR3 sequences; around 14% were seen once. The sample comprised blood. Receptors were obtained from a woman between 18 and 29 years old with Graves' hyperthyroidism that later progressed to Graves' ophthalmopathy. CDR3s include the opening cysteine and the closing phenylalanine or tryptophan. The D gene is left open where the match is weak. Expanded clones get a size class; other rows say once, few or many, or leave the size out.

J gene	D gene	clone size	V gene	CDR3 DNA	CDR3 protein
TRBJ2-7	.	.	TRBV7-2	TGTGCCAGCAGCTTAGGAGGGGTTTCCTACGATCAGTACTTC	CASSLGGVSYDQYF
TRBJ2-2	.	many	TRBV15	TGTGCCACCAACAGAGTCTCAGGGGCGCATTACACCGGGGAGCTGTTTTTT	CATNRVSGAHYTGELFF
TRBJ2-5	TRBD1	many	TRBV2	TGTGCCAGCAGTGAAGCAGGACGGACAGGGGGCATAGGGGAGGGAGAGACCCAGTACTTC	CASSEAGRTGGIGEGETQYF
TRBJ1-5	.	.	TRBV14	TGTGCCAGCATGCTAGGGAAGGAAGGGAGTCACAATCAGCCCCAGCATTTT	CASMLGKEGSHNQPQHF
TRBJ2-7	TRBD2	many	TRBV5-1	TGCGCCAGCAGCCTCGGCGGAGCGGGAGTTAACTACGAGCAGTACTTC	CASSLGGAGVNYEQYF
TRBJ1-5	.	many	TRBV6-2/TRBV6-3	TGTGCCAGCAGTTGGTTCGGCAGGGGTGATCAGCCCCAGCATTTT	CASSWFGRGDQPQHF
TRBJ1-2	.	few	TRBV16	TGTGCCAGCAGCCCCCTAGGAGGGGACGGCTACACCTTC	CASSPLGGDGYTF
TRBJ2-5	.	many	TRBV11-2	TGTGCCAGCAGCTTAGTAACAGCCCGGGAGACCCAGTACTTC	CASSLVTARETQYF
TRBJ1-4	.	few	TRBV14	TGTGCCAGCAGCCAATCGGGGACGCAAAAACTGTTTTTT	CASSQSGTQKLFF
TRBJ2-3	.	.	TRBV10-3	TGTGCCGACTGGGCAGGGCCCACAGATACGCAGTATTTT	CADWAGPTDTQYF
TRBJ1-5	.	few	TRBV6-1	TGTGCCAGCCAGCGGGGGGCATGGGGCAATCAGCCCCAGCATTTT	CASQRGAWGNQPQHF
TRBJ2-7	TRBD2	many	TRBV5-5	TGTGCCAGCAGCTTGGTTGGGGATACTAGCGGGAGCATTACCTACGAGCAGTACTTC	CASSLVGDTSGSITYEQYF
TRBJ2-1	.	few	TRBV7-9	TGTGCCAGCAGTTTGGGGGACTGGCAGGAAAATGAGCAGTTCTTC	CASSLGDWQENEQFF
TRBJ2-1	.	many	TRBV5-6	TGTGCCAGCAGCTTGGCAGGGATGAATGAGCAGTTCTTC	CASSLAGMNEQFF
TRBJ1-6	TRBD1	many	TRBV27	TGTGCCAGCAGTTTTGCGGACAGGGGTTCACCCCTCCACTTT	CASSFADRGSPLHF
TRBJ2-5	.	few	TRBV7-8	TGTGCCAGCAACCGCATACAGGGTGACGCGACCCAGTACTTC	CASNRIQGDATQYF
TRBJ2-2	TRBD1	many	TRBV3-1	TGTGCCAGCCACGCCAGGGGGCAAAGGACCGGGGAGCTGTTTTTT	CASHARGQRTGELFF
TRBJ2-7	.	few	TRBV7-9	TGTGCCAGCAGCTTAGGTAGTACCGAGCAGTACTTC	CASSLGSTEQYF
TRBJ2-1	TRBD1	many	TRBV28	TGTGCCACCTCGCTAGGGGCAGGGGGTAACAATGAGCAGTTCTTC	CATSLGAGGNNEQFF
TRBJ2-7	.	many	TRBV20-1	TGCAGTGCCCCTGGCCAGACAGGAGTATTCTACGAGCAGTACTTC	CSAPGQTGVFYEQYF
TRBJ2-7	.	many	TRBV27	TGTGCCAGCAGTTTAGGGGGCCCGCCATTTGCCTACGAGCAGTACTTC	CASSLGGPPFAYEQYF
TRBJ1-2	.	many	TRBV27	TGTGCCAGCAGTTTAAGCGAAGGCTATGGCTACACCTTC	CASSLSEGYGYTF
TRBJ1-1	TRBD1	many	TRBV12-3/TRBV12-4	TGTGCCAGCAGTCCGCAGGGGGCGTACACTGAAGCTTTCTTT	CASSPQGAYTEAFF
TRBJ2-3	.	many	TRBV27	TGTGCCAGCAGTTTGGTTCGGGAGCCGGATACGCAGTATTTT	CASSLVREPDTQYF
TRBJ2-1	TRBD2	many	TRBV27	TGTGCCAGCACCAAAGGGCGCGGGAGCTCCTACAATGAGCAGTTCTTC	CASTKGRGSSYNEQFF
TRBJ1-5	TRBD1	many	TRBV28	TGTGCCAGCAAATTAGGGACAGATAATCAGCCCCAGCATTTT	CASKLGTDNQPQHF
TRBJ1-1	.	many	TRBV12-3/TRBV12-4	TGTGCCAGCAGTGAGGGGGTGGGGCAGGAGGCTTTCTTT	CASSEGVGQEAFF
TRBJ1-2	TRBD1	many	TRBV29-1	TGCAGCGTATATCCCGGGACAGGGGACTATGGCTACACCTTC	CSVYPGTGDYGYTF